The rows below give T cell receptor beta chains drawn from one sample of a study of T cell repertoires in cytomegalovirus infection. TCRdb recomputed calls from the reads with MiXCR, one row per CDR3 protein. The data hold fewer than 300,000 distinct CDR3 sequences, with around 25% observed a single time. Input material: PBMCs. Every receptor here comes from a human donor in good health (CMV status not recorded). Some clones in this sample may be carry-over from other donors' samples. The CDR3 runs from the conserved cysteine through the conserved F or W. Fields, in order: J gene, V gene, clone size, CDR3 protein. Not all rows give a size; the values are once, few, many and, for expanded clones, a class.

TRBJ2-7 | TRBV27 | - | CASSRLGGGHEQYF
TRBJ2-5 | TRBV7-2 | few | CASSLWERETQYF
TRBJ2-5 | TRBV30 | - | CAWSTRQAETQYF
TRBJ2-7 | TRBV5-4 | few | CASSVDGVIEQYF
TRBJ2-5 | TRBV6-1 | many | CASSSMGLAGKETQYF
TRBJ2-4 | TRBV12-3/TRBV12-4 | - | CASGQSLAKNIQYF
TRBJ1-5 | TRBV24-1 | few | CATSDPDQPQHF
TRBJ1-5 | TRBV12-3/TRBV12-4 | - | CASNLGQPNQPQHF
TRBJ2-2 | TRBV10-2 | - | CASSESNGELFF
TRBJ2-3 | TRBV6-2/TRBV6-3 | many | CASSRGARPDTQYF
TRBJ1-4 | TRBV20-1 | few | CSARGWEKLFF
TRBJ1-1 | TRBV6-5 | many | CASSRGMNTEAFF
TRBJ1-2 | TRBV7-8 | - | CASSSARGGFYGYTF
TRBJ1-5 | TRBV19 | many | CASRSIGGPNQPQHF
TRBJ2-2 | TRBV28 | many | CASRMTGWTGELFF
TRBJ2-7 | TRBV12-3/TRBV12-4 | few | CASSTGTGGSYEQYF
TRBJ2-1 | TRBV5-6 | few | CASRLSGSYNEQFF
TRBJ1-1 | TRBV7-8 | - | CASSRPPFGGAEAFF
TRBJ2-3 | TRBV7-8 | few | CASYPGTSGNRGSQYF
TRBJ2-1 | TRBV11-2 | many | CASSPQGRPYNEQFF
TRBJ2-7 | TRBV2 | - | CASSEQDYEQYF
TRBJ1-5 | TRBV2 | few | CASSFRTASNQPQHF
TRBJ2-5 | TRBV2 | many | CASSNRGLWETQYF
TRBJ2-1 | TRBV7-9 | - | CASSLLTASSYNEQFF
TRBJ2-3 | TRBV2 | few | CASSDAGSGTDTQYF
TRBJ1-2 | TRBV11-2 | - | CASSISHFNYGYTF
TRBJ1-1 | TRBV6-6 | many | CASSYWTTNTEAFF
TRBJ2-1 | TRBV29-1 | few | CSDRLAHEQFF
TRBJ1-1 | TRBV7-6 | many | CASSLGGPMNTEAFF
TRBJ2-7 | TRBV19 | - | CASRDRMSSYEQYF
TRBJ2-1 | TRBV5-5 | - | CASSRLDASYNEQFF
TRBJ1-2 | TRBV28 | - | CASSPTHRFDYGYTF
TRBJ2-2 | TRBV27 | - | CASSPKGHANTGELFF
TRBJ2-3 | TRBV3-1 | - | CASSPAGGGSDTQYF
TRBJ1-3 | TRBV6-6 | - | CASSYEAPFTAGNTIYF
TRBJ2-3 | TRBV28 | few | CASSLGAGGANTQYF
TRBJ2-7 | TRBV28 | - | CASSSVPIYEQYF
TRBJ1-4 | TRBV7-2 | many | CASSWGQATNEKLFF
TRBJ2-3 | TRBV12-3/TRBV12-4 | few | CASGLAADTQYF
TRBJ2-7 | TRBV6-2/TRBV6-3 | - | CASSYRDSLPTPYEQYF
TRBJ2-5 | TRBV2 | - | CASRRQGEETQYF
TRBJ1-4 | TRBV4-1 | few | CASSQYARPELSEKLFF
TRBJ2-1 | TRBV6-2/TRBV6-3 | - | CASSNAGFGNEQFF
TRBJ1-3 | TRBV7-8 | - | CASSSQRVGNSGNTIYF
TRBJ1-6 | TRBV12-3/TRBV12-4 | - | CASSLEGRSPIHF
TRBJ2-1 | TRBV19 | - | CASSLGSGLSSYNEQFF
TRBJ1-5 | TRBV20-1 | few | CSAQRTGSNQPQHF
TRBJ2-1 | TRBV5-6 | - | CASSMTGAPGNEQFF
TRBJ1-1 | TRBV29-1 | - | CSAKGTGSNTEAFF
TRBJ2-5 | TRBV5-4 | - | CASSPQLGQQETQYF
TRBJ2-1 | TRBV6-1 | - | CASSTAGREFF
TRBJ2-1 | TRBV6-2/TRBV6-3 | few | CASSPIAGGRFDEQFF
TRBJ2-5 | TRBV7-3 | many | CASSLQGTSGTQYF
TRBJ2-5 | TRBV24-1 | - | CATSDAHQETQYF
TRBJ2-2 | TRBV5-1 | - | CASSLRTGGDTGELFF